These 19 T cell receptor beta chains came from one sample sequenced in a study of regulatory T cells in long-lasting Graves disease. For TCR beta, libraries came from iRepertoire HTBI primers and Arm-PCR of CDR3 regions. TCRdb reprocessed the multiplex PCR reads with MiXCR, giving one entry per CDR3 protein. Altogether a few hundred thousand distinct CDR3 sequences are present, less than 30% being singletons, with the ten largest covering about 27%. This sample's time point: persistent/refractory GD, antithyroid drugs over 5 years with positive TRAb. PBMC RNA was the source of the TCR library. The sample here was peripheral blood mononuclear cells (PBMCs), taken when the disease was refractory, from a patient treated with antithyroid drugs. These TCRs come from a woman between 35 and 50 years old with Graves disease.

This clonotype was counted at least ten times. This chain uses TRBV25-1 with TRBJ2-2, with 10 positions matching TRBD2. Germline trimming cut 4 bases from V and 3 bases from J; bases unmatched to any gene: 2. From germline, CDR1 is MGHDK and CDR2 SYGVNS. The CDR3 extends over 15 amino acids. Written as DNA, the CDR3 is TGTGCCAGCAGTGCGACTAGCGGGTACACCGGGGAGCTGTTTTTT. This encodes CASSATSGYTGELFF.

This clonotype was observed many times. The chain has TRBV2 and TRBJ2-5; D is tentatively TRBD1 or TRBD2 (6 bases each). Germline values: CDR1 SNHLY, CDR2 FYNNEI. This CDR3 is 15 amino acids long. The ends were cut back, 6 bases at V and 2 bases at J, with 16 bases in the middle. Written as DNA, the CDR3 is TGTGCCAGCAGAGAGAGGCAGGGGAGGCAAGAGACCCAGTACTTC. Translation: CASRERQGRQETQYF.

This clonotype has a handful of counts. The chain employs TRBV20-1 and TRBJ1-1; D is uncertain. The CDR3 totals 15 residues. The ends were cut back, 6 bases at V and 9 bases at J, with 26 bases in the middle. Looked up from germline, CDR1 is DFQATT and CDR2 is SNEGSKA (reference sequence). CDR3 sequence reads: CSASIFWADEGKAFF. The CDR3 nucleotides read TGCAGTGCGAGCATCTTTTGGGCGGATGAAGGGAAAGCTTTCTTT.

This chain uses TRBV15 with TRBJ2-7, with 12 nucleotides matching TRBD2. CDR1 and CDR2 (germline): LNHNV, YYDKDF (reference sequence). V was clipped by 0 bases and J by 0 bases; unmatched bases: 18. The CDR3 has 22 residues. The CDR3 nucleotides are TGTGCCACCAGCAGAGATAGGGGGGAAGGACTAGCGGGATCTTCGAGCTCCTACGAGCAGTACTTC. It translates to CATSRDRGEGLAGSSSSYEQYF.

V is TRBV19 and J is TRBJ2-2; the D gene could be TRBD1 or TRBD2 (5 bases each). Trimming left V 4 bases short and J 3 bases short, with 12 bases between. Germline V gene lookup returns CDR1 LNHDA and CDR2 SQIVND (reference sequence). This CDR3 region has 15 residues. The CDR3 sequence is CASSSSLGDTGELFF. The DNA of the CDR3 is TGTGCCAGTAGTAGCTCATTGGGGGACACCGGGGAGCTGTTTTTT. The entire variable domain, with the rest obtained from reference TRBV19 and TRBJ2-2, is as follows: DGGITQSPKYLFRKEGQNVTLSCEQNLNHDAMYWYRQDPGQGLRLIYYSQIVNDFQKGDIAEGYSVSREKKESFPLTVTSAQKNPTAFYLCASSSSLGDTGELFFGEGSRLTVL.

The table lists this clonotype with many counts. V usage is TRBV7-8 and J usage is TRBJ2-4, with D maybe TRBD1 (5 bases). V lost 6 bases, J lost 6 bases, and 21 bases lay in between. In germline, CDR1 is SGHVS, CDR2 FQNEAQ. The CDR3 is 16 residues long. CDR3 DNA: TGTGCCAGCAGTTTTTCCGGCAGGACAACTGGAAACATTCAGTACTTC. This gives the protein CASSFSGRTTGNIQYF. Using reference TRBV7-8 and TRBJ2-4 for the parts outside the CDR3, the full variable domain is GAGVSQSPRYKVAKRGQDVALRCDPISGHVSLFWYQQALGQGPEFLTYFQNEAQLDKSGLPSDRFFAERPEGSVSTLKIQRTQQEDSAVYLCASSFSGRTTGNIQYFGAGTRLSVL.

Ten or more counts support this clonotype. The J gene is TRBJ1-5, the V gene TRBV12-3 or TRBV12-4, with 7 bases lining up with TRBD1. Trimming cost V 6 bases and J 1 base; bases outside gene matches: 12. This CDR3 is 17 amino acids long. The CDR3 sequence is CASRIQTGDLSNQPQHF. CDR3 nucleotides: TGTGCCAGCAGAATCCAAACAGGGGATTTAAGCAATCAGCCCCAGCATTTT.

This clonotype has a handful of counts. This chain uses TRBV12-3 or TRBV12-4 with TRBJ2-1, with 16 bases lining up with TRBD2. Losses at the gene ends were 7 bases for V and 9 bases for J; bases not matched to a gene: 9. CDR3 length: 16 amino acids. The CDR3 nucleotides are TGTGCCAGCACTTACACCGGGACTAGCGGGAGGGTTGAGCAGTTCTTC. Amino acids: CASTYTGTSGRVEQFF.

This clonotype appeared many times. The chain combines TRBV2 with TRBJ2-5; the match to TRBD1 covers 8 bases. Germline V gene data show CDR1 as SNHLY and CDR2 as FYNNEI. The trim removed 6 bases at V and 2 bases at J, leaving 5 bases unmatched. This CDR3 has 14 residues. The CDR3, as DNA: TGTGCCAGCAGAGTAGGACAGGGACAAGAGACCCAGTACTTC. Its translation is CASRVGQGQETQYF. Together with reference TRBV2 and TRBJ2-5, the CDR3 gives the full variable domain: EPEVTQTPSHQVTQMGQEVILRCVPISNHLYFYWYRQILGQKVEFLVSFYNNEISEKSEIFDDQFSVERPDGSNFTLKIRSTKLEDSAMYFCASRVGQGQETQYFGPGTRLLVL.

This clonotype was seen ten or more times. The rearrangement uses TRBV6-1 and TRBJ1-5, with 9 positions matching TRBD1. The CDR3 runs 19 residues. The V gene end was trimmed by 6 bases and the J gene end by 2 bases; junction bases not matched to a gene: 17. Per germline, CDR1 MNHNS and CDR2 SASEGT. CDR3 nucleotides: TGTGCCAGCAGGCAACTCCCGGGACAGGGTACCTTCGGCAATCAGCCCCAGCATTTT. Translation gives CASRQLPGQGTFGNQPQHF.

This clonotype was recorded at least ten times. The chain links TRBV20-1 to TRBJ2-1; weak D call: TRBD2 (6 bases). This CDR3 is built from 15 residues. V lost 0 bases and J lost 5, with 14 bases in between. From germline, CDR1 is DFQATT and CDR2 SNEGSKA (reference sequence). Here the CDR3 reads CSARDFSGDHNEQFF. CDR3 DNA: TGCAGTGCTAGAGATTTTTCGGGAGACCACAATGAGCAGTTCTTC.

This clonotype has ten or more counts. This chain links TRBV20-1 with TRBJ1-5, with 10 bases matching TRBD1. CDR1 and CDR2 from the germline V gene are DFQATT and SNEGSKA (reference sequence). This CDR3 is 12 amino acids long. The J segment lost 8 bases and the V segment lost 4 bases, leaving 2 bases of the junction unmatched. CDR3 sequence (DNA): TGCAGTGCTAAGGGACAGGGGAAGCCCCAGCATTTT. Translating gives CSAKGQGKPQHF.

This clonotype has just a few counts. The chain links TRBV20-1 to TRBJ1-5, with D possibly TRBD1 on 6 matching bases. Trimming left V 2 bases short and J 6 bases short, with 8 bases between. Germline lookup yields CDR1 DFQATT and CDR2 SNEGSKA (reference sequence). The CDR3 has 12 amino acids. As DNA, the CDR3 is TGCAGTGCTAGACAGGGGAGTCAGCCCCAGCATTTT. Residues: CSARQGSQPQHF.

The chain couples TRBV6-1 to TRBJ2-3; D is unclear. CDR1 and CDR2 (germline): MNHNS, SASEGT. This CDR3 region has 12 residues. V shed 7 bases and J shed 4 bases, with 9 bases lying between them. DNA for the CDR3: TGTGCCAGCACCCCGCGGTCAGATACGCAGTATTTT. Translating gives CASTPRSDTQYF.

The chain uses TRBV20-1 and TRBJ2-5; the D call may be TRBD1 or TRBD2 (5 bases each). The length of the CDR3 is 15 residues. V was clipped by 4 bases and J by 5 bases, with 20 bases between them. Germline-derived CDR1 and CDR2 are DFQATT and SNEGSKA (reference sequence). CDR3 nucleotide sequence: TGCAGTGCTAATACCGGGACCCCAAGGAGCGAGACCCAGTACTTC. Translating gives CSANTGTPRSETQYF.

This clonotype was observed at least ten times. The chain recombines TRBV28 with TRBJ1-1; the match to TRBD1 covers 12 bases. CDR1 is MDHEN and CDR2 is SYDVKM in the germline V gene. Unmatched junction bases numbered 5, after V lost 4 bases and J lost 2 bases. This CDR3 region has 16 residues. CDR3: CASSSTGTGGNTEAFF. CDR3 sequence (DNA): TGTGCCAGCAGTTCAACTGGGACAGGGGGCAACACTGAAGCTTTCTTT.

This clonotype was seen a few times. CDR3 bases: TGTGCCAGCAGCCCGCCGGCAGGTCGGGAGGTCGGCTACACCTTC. Translating gives CASSPPAGREVGYTF. V usage is TRBV11-2 and J usage is TRBJ1-2; no firm D call. CDR1 is SGHAT and CDR2 is FQNNGV in the germline V gene. The ends were cut back, 5 bases at V and 8 bases at J, with 21 bases in the middle. The CDR3 contains 15 residues.

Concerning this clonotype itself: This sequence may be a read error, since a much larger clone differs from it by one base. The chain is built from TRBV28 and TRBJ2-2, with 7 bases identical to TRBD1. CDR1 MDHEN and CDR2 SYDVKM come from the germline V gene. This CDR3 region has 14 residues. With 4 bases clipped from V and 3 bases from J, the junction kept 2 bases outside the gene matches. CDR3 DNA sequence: TGTGCCAGCAGTTACCAGGGGGACACCGGGGAGCTGTTTTTT. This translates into CASSYQGDTGELFF.

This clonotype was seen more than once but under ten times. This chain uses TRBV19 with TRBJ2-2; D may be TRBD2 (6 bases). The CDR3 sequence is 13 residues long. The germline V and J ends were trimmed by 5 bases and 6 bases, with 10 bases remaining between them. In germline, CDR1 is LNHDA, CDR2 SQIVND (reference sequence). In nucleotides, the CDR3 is TGTGCCAGTAGTGCGGGGCCCGCCGGGGAGCTGTTTTTT. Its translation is CASSAGPAGELFF.